A selection of T cell receptor beta chains follows, all from one sample in a study of control samples from healthy donors and cancer patients. TCRdb's table, derived via immunoSEQ multiplex PCR, lists solely in-frame clones and lacks some. Among roughly 86,000 clones listed, around 92% were seen once. Specimen: blood. These receptors were collected from a man under 40 in good health. The CDR3 runs from the conserved cysteine through the conserved F or W. A D gene is named only where the DNA matches it firmly. The size of a clone is reported for some rows only, either as once, few or many, or as a class for expanded clones.

d_gene	v_gene	abundance	j_gene	CDR3aa	CDR3nt
NA	TRBV6-2/TRBV6-3	NA	TRBJ2-7	CASSYGTHPYYEQYF	TGTGCCAGCAGTTACGGAACACATCCTTACTACGAGCAGTACTTC
TRBD1	TRBV24-1	NA	TRBJ2-3	CATSEAGQVVTDTQYF	TGTGCCACCAGTGAAGCTGGACAGGTAGTGACAGATACGCAGTATTTT
NA	TRBV5-4	once	TRBJ2-1	CASSSRHQDPAYNEQFF	TGTGCCAGCAGCTCTCGACATCAAGACCCGGCTTACAATGAGCAGTTCTTC
TRBD2	TRBV6-6	NA	TRBJ2-3	CASSSLAGDGDTQYF	TGTGCCAGCAGCTCCTTAGCGGGAGACGGAGATACGCAGTATTTT
NA	TRBV5-1	NA	TRBJ1-2	CASSLGQTTAYGYTF	TGCGCCAGCAGCTTGGGACAAACGACCGCCTATGGCTACACCTTC
TRBD2	TRBV5-4	NA	TRBJ2-7	CASSLGGGGSSYEQYF	TGTGCCAGCAGCTTGGGTGGCGGGGGATCTTCCTACGAGCAGTACTTC
NA	TRBV27	NA	TRBJ1-5	CASSLKGESNQPQHF	TGTGCCAGCAGTCTGAAGGGGGAGAGCAATCAGCCCCAGCATTTT
NA	TRBV6-6	NA	TRBJ1-2	CASSLTDNYGYTF	TGTGCCAGCAGTTTAACAGACAACTATGGCTACACCTTC
NA	TRBV3-1/TRBV3-2	NA	TRBJ2-3	CASSQSGGTTDTQYF	TGTGCCAGCAGCCAATCTGGAGGAACCACAGATACGCAGTATTTT
NA	TRBV12-3/TRBV12-4	NA	TRBJ1-5	CASSYAADQPQHF	TGTGCCAGCAGTTATGCAGCAGATCAGCCCCAGCATTTT
NA	TRBV4-1	NA	TRBJ2-1	CASSLPVLRQGYNEQFF	TGCGCCAGCAGCCTCCCTGTACTCCGGCAGGGTTACAATGAGCAGTTCTTC
TRBD1	TRBV24-1	NA	TRBJ1-5	CAAGTGASNQPQHF	TGTGCCGCCGGAACAGGGGCCAGCAATCAGCCCCAGCATTTT
TRBD1	TRBV5-1	NA	TRBJ2-7	CASRPQGAHEQYF	TGCGCCAGCAGACCACAGGGGGCTCACGAGCAGTACTTC
NA	TRBV28	NA	TRBJ1-3	CASCGNTIYF	TGTGCCAGCTGCGGGAACACCATATATTTT
NA	TRBV6-6	NA	TRBJ1-6	CAARSSYNSPLHF	TGTGCCGCCCGGAGCTCCTATAATTCACCCCTCCACTTT
NA	TRBV29-1	NA	TRBJ2-7	CSVLRQGGTYEQYF	TGCAGCGTCCTAAGACAGGGTGGGACTTACGAGCAGTACTTC
NA	TRBV5-6	NA	TRBJ1-6	CASSLESGRRTSPLHF	TGTGCCAGCAGCTTGGAATCGGGCAGGCGGACTTCACCCCTCCACTTT
NA	TRBV19	NA	TRBJ1-2	CASSDRGGYTF	TGTGCCAGTAGTGACAGAGGAGGCTACACCTTC
TRBD1	TRBV19	once	TRBJ1-5	CASSWVLQGRDQPQHF	TGTGCCAGTAGCTGGGTCCTACAGGGGAGGGATCAGCCCCAGCATTTT
NA	TRBV2	NA	TRBJ2-3	CAGSGSRTDTQYF	TGTGCCGGGTCCGGGTCTCGCACAGATACGCAGTATTTT
NA	TRBV9	once	TRBJ2-1	CASEDRGYNEQFF	TGTGCCAGCGAGGACAGAGGTTACAATGAGCAGTTCTTC
NA	TRBV6-6	NA	TRBJ2-5	CASSLRPNFQETQYF	TGTGCCAGCAGTTTAAGACCAAACTTCCAAGAGACCCAGTACTTC